This T cell receptor beta chain was obtained from a study of cytomegalovirus exposure and HLA in healthy donors. The wider study: Within the Caucasian-associated ancestry cluster were 65% to 85% of the approximately 370 genotyped donors.

V shed 2 bases and J 3 bases; nucleotides not matched to a gene: 3. Per germline, CDR1 MGHDK and CDR2 SYGVNS. This CDR3 contains 15 residues. This clone was seen a few times. Antigen specificity is unknown. Broader study findings: Reportedly, diagnosis of cytomegalovirus status by the classifier showed high specificity and sensitivity.

The PCR used 60 Vbeta and 13 Jbeta primers. In the original workflow: A later analysis tallied approximately 78 million unique TCR beta chains, some 12 million of them shared. Generated by immunoSEQ multiplex PCR, the TCRdb table keeps only in-frame clones and is missing some. V and J calls and clone size are as listed in that table; D and trimming were resolved from the DNA. Altogether more than 140,000 clones are present, roughly four fifths being singletons, with the ten largest covering under 2%. This clonotype was obtained from a female donor in good health and CMV-seronegative. The specimen was PBMCs. The V call is TRBV25-1, the J call TRBJ2-5, with 10 bases fitting TRBD2. CDR3 nucleotides: TGTGCCAGCAGTGAACTTAGCGGGGGGAAAGAGACCCAGTACTTC. It yields the protein CASSELSGGKETQYF.